Each of the 21 T cell receptor beta chains below was sequenced from the same sample in a study of tissue T cells after allogeneic stem cell transplantation. This table comes from immunoSEQ multiplex PCR, and its TCRdb copy is limited to in-frame clones, with some not included. The sample contains more than 9,500 clones, about 70% of which appear only once. Specimen: tissue from the right colon, collected at autopsy. Every receptor here comes from a woman between 18 and 50 years old with breast cancer.

This clone was detected a few times. In nucleotides, the CDR3 is TGTGCCAGCAGCCGGTCGGGGGGTGGGTCCTACGAGCAGTACTTC. This codes for CASSRSGGGSYEQYF. The rearrangement uses TRBV7-9 and TRBJ2-7, with TRBD2 matching over 7 bases. Germline lookup yields CDR1 SEHNR and CDR2 FQNEAQ (reference sequence). V dropped 5 bases and J dropped 1; count of bases not matched to a gene: 8. The CDR3 runs to 15 residues.

The rearrangement uses TRBV6-4 and TRBJ1-1; a weak D match, TRBD1 (6 bases). CDR1 is MRHNA and CDR2 is SNTAGT in the germline V gene. The CDR3 covers 16 residues. Trimming pared 0 bases from V and 1 base from J, leaving 12 bases between. The CDR3 DNA follows: TGTGCCAGCAGTGACTCCCCCGGGACACAGAACACTGAAGCTTTCTTT. Translated, it gives CASSDSPGTQNTEAFF.

The sample holds one count of this clone. The rearrangement uses TRBV2 and TRBJ2-1; TRBD2 matches at 12 bases. CDR3 size: 16 residues. The V gene end was trimmed by 5 bases and the J gene end by 9 bases; junction bases not matched to a gene: 11. Germline CDR1 and CDR2: SNHLY and FYNNEI. As DNA, the CDR3 is TGTGCCAGCAGTAACCCCACTAGCGGGGGGCGGGGTGAGCAGTTCTTC. Amino acid sequence: CASSNPTSGGRGEQFF. The full variable domain, completed using reference TRBV2 and TRBJ2-1, is EPEVTQTPSHQVTQMGQEVILRCVPISNHLYFYWYRQILGQKVEFLVSFYNNEISEKSEIFDDQFSVERPDGSNFTLKIRSTKLEDSAMYFCASSNPTSGGRGEQFFGPGTRLTVL.

The V gene is TRBV18, the J gene TRBJ2-5; a weak D match, TRBD2 (6 bases). This CDR3 has 15 amino acids. Between the trimmed V and J ends, which lost 0 bases and 5 bases, there was a span of 13 bases. The germline CDR1 and CDR2 sequences are KGHSH and LQKENI. The CDR3 region has the DNA TGTGCCAGCTCACCACCCGGTACTAGCAAGGAGACCCAGTACTTC. This codes for CASSPPGTSKETQYF.

The rearrangement uses TRBV5-1 and TRBJ1-5, with a tentative D call TRBD1 (5 bases). The length of the CDR3 is 15 residues. Trimming took 1 base from V and 2 from J, leaving 10 bases between them. Germline CDR1 and CDR2: SGHRS and YFSETQ. The CDR3 DNA follows: TGCGCCAGCAGCTTGTTAGGGGTGGGCAATCAGCCCCAGCATTTT. Amino acid sequence: CASSLLGVGNQPQHF.

V is TRBV5-5 and J is TRBJ1-5, with no clear D. The CDR3 runs 13 residues. V dropped 1 base and J dropped 1 base, with 3 bases sitting between them. Germline V lookup: CDR1 SGHKS, CDR2 YYEKEE (reference sequence). The chain's CDR3 is CASSLRSNQPQHF. CDR3 coding DNA: TGTGCCAGCAGCTTGAGGAGCAATCAGCCCCAGCATTTT.

The rearrangement joins TRBV7-3 to TRBJ2-3; no clear D. The germline V gene encodes CDR1 SGHTA and CDR2 FQGTGA. Trimming pared 1 base from V and 5 bases from J, leaving 7 bases between. CDR3 size: 13 residues. CDR3 sequence: CASSLMTRDTQYF. The CDR3 DNA reads TGTGCCAGCAGCTTAATGACACGAGATACGCAGTATTTT.

The genes are TRBV9 and TRBJ2-3; D not certain. The germline V gene has CDR1 SGDLS and CDR2 YYNGEE. Trimming cost V 3 bases and J 0 bases, with 8 bases left between them. The CDR3 is 14 residues long. This chain's CDR3 is CASSGTLSTDTQYF. The CDR3 DNA sequence: TGTGCCAGCAGCGGGACGTTAAGCACAGATACGCAGTATTTT.

The chain links TRBV24-1 to TRBJ1-2; TRBD1 might be the D (5 bases). The CDR3 totals 13 residues. Germline loops: CDR1 KGHDR, CDR2 SFDVKD. Trimming removed 9 bases from V and 6 bases from J, with 16 bases in between. CDR3 sequence: CATQLQGGDGYTF. The CDR3 DNA sequence: TGTGCCACCCAACTGCAGGGAGGCGATGGCTACACCTTC.

The rearrangement joins TRBV29-1 to TRBJ2-7; D may be TRBD1 or TRBD2 (6 bases each). Trimming took off 7 bases at V and 5 bases at J, with 18 bases between the two ends. Germline CDR1 SQVTM, CDR2 ANQGSEA. The CDR3 is 13 residues long. CDR3 residues: CSAGRGRLDEQYF. The CDR3 DNA sequence: TGCAGCGCCGGCCGGGGGCGACTTGACGAGCAGTACTTC.

The chain has TRBV4-3 and TRBJ2-5; D call uncertain. CDR1 LGHNA and CDR2 YSLEER come from the germline V gene. Trimming took 1 base from V and 1 from J, leaving 7 bases between them. The CDR3 runs to 14 residues. The CDR3 nucleotides are TGCGCCAGCAGCCAAGCACTAATCCAAGAGACCCAGTACTTC. The encoded protein is CASSQALIQETQYF.

This chain uses TRBV7-9 with TRBJ2-5, with 9 bases fitting TRBD2. The germline gives CDR1 SEHNR, CDR2 FQNEAQ (reference sequence). The CDR3 sequence is 14 residues long. Germline trimming cut 3 bases from V and 3 bases from J; bases unmatched to any gene: 2. The CDR3 loop is CASSFLAGEETQYF. The CDR3 coding sequence is TGTGCCAGCAGCTTCTTAGCGGGAGAAGAGACCCAGTACTTC.

This clone occurred once. DNA of the CDR3: TGTGCCAGCAGTTACTTCCCGGGAACGGGAGACACCGGGGAGCTGTTTTTT. This codes for CASSYFPGTGDTGELFF. The V gene is TRBV6-2 or TRBV6-3, the J gene TRBJ2-2; TRBD2 might be the D (6 bases). V gave up 1 base and J gave up 3 bases, with 15 bases separating them. Germline-derived CDR1 and CDR2 are MNHEY and SVGEGT. This CDR3 has 17 residues.

The rearrangement uses TRBV4-2 and TRBJ2-1; TRBD1 might be the D (5 bases). The CDR3 totals 16 residues. The germline V gene has CDR1 LGHNA and CDR2 YNFKEQ. The V end was cut by 5 bases, the J end by 5 bases, with 19 bases between. In nucleotides, the CDR3 is TGTGCCAGCAGCAAAGGGGTCACCTCCGGGCACAATGAGCAGTTCTTC. This codes for CASSKGVTSGHNEQFF.

This chain connects TRBV18 to TRBJ2-1, with a possible D match to TRBD1 (6 bases). This CDR3 is built from 16 residues. The V and J ends lost 3 bases and 1 base respectively, with 13 bases between them. Germline loops: CDR1 KGHSH, CDR2 LQKENI. The DNA for the CDR3 is TGTGCCAGCTCACCCGCTACACAGGGATCCTACAATGAGCAGTTCTTC. This gives the protein CASSPATQGSYNEQFF.

The rearrangement uses TRBV7-9 and TRBJ2-3; possible D gene TRBD2, 6 bases. The CDR3 loop spans 14 amino acids. The germline CDR1 and CDR2 sequences are SEHNR and FQNEAQ (reference sequence). V was clipped by 7 bases and J by 2 bases, with 13 bases between them. CDR3 region: CASMSEGDTDTQYF. The CDR3 nucleotides read TGTGCCAGCATGTCGGAGGGCGACACAGATACGCAGTATTTT.

The chain combines TRBV5-1 with TRBJ2-5; 12 bases fit TRBD2. From germline, CDR1 is SGHRS and CDR2 YFSETQ. With V trimmed by 0 bases and J by 4 bases, 4 bases remained unmatched. The CDR3 runs 16 residues. The CDR3 DNA sequence: TGCGCCAGCAGCTTGGAACCTAGCGGGGGGGCAGAGACCCAGTACTTC. This translates into CASSLEPSGGAETQYF. Complete variable domain (other parts from reference TRBV5-1 and TRBJ2-5): KAGVTQTPRYLIKTRGQQVTLSCSPISGHRSVSWYQQTPGQGLQFLFEYFSETQRNKGNFPGRFSGRQFSNSRSEMNVSTLELGDSALYLCASSLEPSGGAETQYFGPGTRLLVL.

The V call is TRBV14, the J call TRBJ2-2, with D uncertain. Between the trimmed V and J ends, which lost 0 bases and 5 bases, there was a span of 13 bases. The length of the CDR3 is 16 residues. Germline assignment: CDR1 SGHDN and CDR2 FVKESK. The CDR3 reads CASSQDQAGITGELFF. Here the CDR3 DNA reads TGTGCCAGCAGCCAAGATCAGGCAGGAATAACCGGGGAGCTGTTTTTT.

The genes are TRBV29-1 and TRBJ1-4; D might be TRBD1 (6 bases). The CDR3 totals 13 residues. Germline V CDR1 and CDR2: SQVTM, ANQGSEA. The ends were cut back, 4 bases at V and 7 bases at J, with 13 bases in the middle. The CDR3 loop reads CSVARGLGEKLFF. The CDR3 region has the DNA TGCAGCGTTGCTCGGGGGCTTGGTGAAAAACTGTTTTTT.

The V and J genes are TRBV19 and TRBJ2-3; D gene unclear. V was clipped by 3 bases and J by 6 bases, with 4 bases between them. This CDR3 has 11 residues. The germline CDR1 and CDR2 sequences are LNHDA and SQIVND (reference sequence). The CDR3 protein is CASSIMDTQYF. The CDR3 DNA reads TGTGCCAGTAGTATTATGGATACGCAGTATTTT.

This clone came up a few times. Additional DNA sequences in this sample encode the identical CDR3. V usage is TRBV7-2 and J usage is TRBJ2-5, with unresolved D. There are 14 residues in the CDR3. Germline lookup yields CDR1 SGHTA and CDR2 FQGNSA. The ends were cut back, 3 bases at V and 1 base at J, with 9 bases in the middle. The CDR3 bases are TGTGCCAGCAGCTTTTCCCGGACCCAAGAGACCCAGTACTTC. Translating it yields CASSFSRTQETQYF.